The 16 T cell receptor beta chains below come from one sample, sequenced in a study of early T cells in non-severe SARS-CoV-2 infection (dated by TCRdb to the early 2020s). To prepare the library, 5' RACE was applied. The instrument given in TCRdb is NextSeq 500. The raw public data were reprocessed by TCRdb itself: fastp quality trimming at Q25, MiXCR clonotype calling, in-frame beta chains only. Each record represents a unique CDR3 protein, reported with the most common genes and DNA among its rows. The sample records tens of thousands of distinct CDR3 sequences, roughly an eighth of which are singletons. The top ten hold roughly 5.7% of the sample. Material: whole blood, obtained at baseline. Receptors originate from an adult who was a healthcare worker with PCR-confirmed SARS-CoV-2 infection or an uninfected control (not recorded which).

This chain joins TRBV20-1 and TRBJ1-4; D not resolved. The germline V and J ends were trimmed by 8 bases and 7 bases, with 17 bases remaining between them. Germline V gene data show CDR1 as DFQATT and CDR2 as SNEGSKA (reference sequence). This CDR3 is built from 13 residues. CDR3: CSTHGVSGEKLFF. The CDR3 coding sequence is TGCAGTACCCACGGGGTCTCAGGTGAAAAACTGTTTTTT.

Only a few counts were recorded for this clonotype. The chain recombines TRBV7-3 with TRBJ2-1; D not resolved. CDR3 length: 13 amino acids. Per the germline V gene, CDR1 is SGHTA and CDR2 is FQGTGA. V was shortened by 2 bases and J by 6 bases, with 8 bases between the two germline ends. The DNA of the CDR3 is TGTGCCAGCAGCTTACCGGGTTCCAATGAGCAGTTCTTC. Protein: CASSLPGSNEQFF.

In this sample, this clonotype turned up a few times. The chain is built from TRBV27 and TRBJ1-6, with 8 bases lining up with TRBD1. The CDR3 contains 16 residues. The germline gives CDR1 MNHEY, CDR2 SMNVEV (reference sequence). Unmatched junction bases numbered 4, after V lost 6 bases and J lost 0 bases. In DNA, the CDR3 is TGTGCCAGCAGCCAGGGGGCGAGCTCCTATAATTCACCCCTCCACTTT. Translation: CASSQGASSYNSPLHF.

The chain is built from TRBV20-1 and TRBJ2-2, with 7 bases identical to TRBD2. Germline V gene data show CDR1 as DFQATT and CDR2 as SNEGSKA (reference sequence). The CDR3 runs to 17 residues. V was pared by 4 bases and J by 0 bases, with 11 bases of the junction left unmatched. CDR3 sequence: CSATKAASGANTGELFF. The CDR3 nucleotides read TGCAGTGCTACAAAAGCGGCTAGCGGTGCGAACACCGGGGAGCTGTTTTTT.

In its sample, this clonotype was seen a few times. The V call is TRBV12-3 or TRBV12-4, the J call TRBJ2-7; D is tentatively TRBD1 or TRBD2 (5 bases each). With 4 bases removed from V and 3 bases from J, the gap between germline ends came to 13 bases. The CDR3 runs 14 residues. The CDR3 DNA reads TGTGCCAGCAGTTCCCTTGTGGGGGACTACGAGCAGTACTTC. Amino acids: CASSSLVGDYEQYF.

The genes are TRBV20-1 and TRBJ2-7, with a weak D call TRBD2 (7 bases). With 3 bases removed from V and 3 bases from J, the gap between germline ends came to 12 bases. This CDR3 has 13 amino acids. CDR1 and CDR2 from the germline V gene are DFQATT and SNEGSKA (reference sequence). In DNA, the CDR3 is TGCAGTGCTAGGTGGGGGGGCCACTACGAGCAGTACTTC. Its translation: CSARWGGHYEQYF.

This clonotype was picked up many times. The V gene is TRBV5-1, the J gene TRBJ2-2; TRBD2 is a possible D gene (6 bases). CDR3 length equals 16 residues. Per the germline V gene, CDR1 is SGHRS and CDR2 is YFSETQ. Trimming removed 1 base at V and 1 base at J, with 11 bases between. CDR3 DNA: TGCGCCAGCAGCTTGAGCCCAGCGGGGAACACCGGGGAGCTGTTTTTT. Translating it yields CASSLSPAGNTGELFF.

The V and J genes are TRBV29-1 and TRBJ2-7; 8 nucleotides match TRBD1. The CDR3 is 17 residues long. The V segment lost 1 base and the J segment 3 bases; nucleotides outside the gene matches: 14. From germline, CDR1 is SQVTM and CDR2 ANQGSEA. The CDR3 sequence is CSVEGGQAVKGNYEQYF. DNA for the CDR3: TGCAGCGTTGAAGGGGGACAGGCCGTTAAGGGAAACTACGAGCAGTACTTC.

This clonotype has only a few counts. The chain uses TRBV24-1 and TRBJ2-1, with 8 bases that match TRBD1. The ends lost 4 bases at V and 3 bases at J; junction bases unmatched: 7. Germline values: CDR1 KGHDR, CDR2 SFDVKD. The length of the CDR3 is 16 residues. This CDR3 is CATSDPGQGSYNEQFF. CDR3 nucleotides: TGTGCCACCAGTGACCCTGGACAGGGAAGCTACAATGAGCAGTTCTTC.

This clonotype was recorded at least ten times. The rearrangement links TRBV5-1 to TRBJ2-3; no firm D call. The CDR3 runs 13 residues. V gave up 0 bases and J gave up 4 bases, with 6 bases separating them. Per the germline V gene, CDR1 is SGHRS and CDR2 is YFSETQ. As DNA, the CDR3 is TGCGCCAGCAGCTTGGACGGCTCAGATACGCAGTATTTT. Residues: CASSLDGSDTQYF.

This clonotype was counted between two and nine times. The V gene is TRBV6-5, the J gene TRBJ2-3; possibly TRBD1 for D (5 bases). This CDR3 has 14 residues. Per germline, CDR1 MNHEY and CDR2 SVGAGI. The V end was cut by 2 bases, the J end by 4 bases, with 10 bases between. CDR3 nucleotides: TGTGCCAGCAGTTACCGCCAGGGCGCAGATACGCAGTATTTT. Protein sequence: CASSYRQGADTQYF.

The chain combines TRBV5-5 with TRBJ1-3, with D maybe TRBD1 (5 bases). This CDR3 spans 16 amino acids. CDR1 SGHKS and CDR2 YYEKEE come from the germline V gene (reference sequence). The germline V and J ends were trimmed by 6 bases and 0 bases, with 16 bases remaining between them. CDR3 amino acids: CASTWGVTSSGNTIYF. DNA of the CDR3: TGTGCCAGCACCTGGGGGGTAACGAGCTCTGGAAACACCATATATTTT.

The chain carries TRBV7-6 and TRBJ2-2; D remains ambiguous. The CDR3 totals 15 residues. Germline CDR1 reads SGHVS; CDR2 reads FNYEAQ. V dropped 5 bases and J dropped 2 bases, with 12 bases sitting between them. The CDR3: CASSPQPINTGELFF. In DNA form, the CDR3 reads TGTGCCAGCAGCCCCCAACCCATCAACACCGGGGAGCTGTTTTTT.

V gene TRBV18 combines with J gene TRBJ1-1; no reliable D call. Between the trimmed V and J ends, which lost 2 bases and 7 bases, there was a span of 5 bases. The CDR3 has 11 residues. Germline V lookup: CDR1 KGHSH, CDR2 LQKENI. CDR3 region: CASSPADEAFF. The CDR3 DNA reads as TGTGCCAGCTCACCAGCTGATGAAGCTTTCTTT.

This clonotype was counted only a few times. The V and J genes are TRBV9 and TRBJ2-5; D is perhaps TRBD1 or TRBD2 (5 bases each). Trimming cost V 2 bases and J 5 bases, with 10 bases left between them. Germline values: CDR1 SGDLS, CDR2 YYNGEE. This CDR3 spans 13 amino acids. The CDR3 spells CASSVGVIETQYF. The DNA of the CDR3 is TGTGCCAGCAGCGTGGGGGTGATCGAGACCCAGTACTTC.

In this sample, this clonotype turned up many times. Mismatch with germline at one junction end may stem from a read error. The CDR3: CASSRGQGYSEQFF. In DNA form, the CDR3 reads TGTGCCAGTAGTAGAGGGCAGGGCTACAGTGAGCAGTTCTTC. This sequence joins TRBV19 and TRBJ2-1; the D gene could be TRBD1 or TRBD2 (5 bases each). Germline loops: CDR1 LNHDA, CDR2 SQIVND (reference sequence). The CDR3 consists of 14 residues.